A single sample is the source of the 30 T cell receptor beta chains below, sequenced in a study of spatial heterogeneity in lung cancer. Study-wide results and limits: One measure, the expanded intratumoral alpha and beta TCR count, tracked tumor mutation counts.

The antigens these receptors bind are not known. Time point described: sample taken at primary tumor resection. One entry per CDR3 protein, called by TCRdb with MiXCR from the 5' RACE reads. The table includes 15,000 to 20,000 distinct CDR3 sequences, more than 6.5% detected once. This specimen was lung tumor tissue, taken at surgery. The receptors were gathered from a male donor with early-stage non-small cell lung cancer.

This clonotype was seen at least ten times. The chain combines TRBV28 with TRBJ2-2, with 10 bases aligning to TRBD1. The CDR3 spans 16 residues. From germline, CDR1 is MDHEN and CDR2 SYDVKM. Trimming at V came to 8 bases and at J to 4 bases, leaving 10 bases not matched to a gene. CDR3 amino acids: CASHPPGTGVTGELFF. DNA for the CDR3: TGTGCCAGCCATCCTCCCGGGACAGGGGTCACCGGGGAGCTGTTTTTT.

The CDR3 reads CASSILRTGQGYTF. CDR3 DNA sequence: TGTGCCAGTAGTATCCTACGGACAGGGCAGGGCTACACCTTC. V usage is TRBV19 and J usage is TRBJ1-2; the match to TRBD1 covers 8 bases. The CDR3 is 14 amino acids. Germline V gene lookup returns CDR1 LNHDA and CDR2 SQIVND (reference sequence). V was clipped by 3 bases and J by 8 bases; unmatched bases: 8.

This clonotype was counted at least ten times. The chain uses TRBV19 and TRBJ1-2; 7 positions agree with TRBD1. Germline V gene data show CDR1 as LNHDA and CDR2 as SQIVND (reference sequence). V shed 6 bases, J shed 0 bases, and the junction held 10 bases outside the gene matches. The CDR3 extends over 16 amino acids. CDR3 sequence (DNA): TGTGCCAGTAGGAGAGACAGGGCCTCGGCTAACTATGGCTACACCTTC. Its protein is CASRRDRASANYGYTF.

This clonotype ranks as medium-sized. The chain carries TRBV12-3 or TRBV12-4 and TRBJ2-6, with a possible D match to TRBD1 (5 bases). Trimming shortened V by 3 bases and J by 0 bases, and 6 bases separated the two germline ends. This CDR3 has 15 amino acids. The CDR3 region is CASSLTASGANVLTF. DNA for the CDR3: TGTGCCAGCAGTTTGACAGCCTCTGGGGCCAACGTCCTGACTTTC.

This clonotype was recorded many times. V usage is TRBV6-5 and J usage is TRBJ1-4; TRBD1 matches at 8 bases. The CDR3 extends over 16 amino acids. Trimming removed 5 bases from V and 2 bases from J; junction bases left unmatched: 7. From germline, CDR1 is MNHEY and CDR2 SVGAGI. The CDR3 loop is CASSPGQGATNEKLFF. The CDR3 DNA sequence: TGTGCCAGCAGTCCCGGACAGGGTGCGACTAATGAAAAACTGTTTTTT.

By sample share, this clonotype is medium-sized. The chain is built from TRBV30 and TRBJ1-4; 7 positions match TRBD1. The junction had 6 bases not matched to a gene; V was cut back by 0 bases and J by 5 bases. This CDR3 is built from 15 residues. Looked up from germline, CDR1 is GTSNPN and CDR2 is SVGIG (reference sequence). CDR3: CAWSVTGGQNEKLFF. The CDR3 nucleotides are TGTGCCTGGAGTGTTACCGGGGGACAGAATGAAAAACTGTTTTTT.

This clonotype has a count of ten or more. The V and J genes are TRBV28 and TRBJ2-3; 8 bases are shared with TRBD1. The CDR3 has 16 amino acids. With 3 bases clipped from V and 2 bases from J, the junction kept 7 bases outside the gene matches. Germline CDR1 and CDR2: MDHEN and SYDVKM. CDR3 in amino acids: CASSFNRGKDTDTQYF. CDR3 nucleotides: TGTGCCAGCAGTTTTAACAGGGGGAAGGACACAGATACGCAGTATTTT.

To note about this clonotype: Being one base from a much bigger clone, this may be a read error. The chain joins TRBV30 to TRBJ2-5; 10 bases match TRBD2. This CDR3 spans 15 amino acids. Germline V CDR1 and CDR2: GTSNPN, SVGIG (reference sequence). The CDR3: CAWTQSGGVLETQHF. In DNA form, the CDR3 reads TGTGCCTGGACACAAAGCGGGGGGGTGTTAGAGACCCAGCACTTC. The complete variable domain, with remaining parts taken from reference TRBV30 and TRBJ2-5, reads SQTIHQWPATLVQPVGSPLSLECTVEGTSNPNLYWYRQAAGRGLQLLFYSVGIGQISSEVPQNLSASRPQDRQFILSSKKLLLSDSGFYLCAWTQSGGVLETQHFGPGTRLLVL.

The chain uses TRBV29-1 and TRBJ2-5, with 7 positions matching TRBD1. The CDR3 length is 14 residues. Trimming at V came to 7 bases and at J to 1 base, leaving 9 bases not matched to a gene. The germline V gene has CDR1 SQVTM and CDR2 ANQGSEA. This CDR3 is CSGGHRGLQETQYF. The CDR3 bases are TGCAGCGGGGGCCACAGGGGCCTCCAAGAGACCCAGTACTTC.

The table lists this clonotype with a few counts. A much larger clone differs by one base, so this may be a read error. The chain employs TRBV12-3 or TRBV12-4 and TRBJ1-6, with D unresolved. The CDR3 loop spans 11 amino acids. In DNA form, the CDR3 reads TGTGCCAGCAGCTTAGGGTCACCCCTCAACTTT. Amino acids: CASSLGSPLNF.

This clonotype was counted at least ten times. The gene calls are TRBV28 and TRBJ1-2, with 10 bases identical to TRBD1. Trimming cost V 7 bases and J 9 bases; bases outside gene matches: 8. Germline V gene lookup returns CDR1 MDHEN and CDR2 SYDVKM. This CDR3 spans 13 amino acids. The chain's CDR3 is CASTISGQGSYTF. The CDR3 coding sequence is TGTGCCAGCACAATATCGGGACAGGGGAGCTACACCTTC.

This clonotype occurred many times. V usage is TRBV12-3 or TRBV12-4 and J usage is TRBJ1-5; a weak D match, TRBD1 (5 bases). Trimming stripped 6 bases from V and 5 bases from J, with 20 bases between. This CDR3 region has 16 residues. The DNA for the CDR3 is TGTGCCAGCAGCAGACGGAAGGGGCTAGGGCATCAGCCCCAGCATTTT. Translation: CASSRRKGLGHQPQHF.

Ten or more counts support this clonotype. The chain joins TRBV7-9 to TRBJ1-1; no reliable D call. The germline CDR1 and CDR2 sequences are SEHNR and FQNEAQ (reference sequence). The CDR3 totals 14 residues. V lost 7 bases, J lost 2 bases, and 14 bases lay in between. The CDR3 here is CASTKTGSNTEAFF. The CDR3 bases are TGTGCCAGCACCAAGACGGGCTCAAACACTGAAGCTTTCTTT.

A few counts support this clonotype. DNA for the CDR3: TGTGCCAGCAGCTTAACTTCAGGGGGCTATCGGAGCAACAATGAGCAGTTCTTC. It encodes CASSLTSGGYRSNNEQFF. V gene TRBV7-3 combines with J gene TRBJ2-1; 8 positions agree with TRBD1. V lost 0 bases to trimming and J lost 5 bases; unmatched junction nucleotides: 12. Per the germline V gene, CDR1 is SGHTA and CDR2 is FQGTGA. The CDR3 is 18 amino acids. Variable domain in full (rest from reference TRBV7-3 and TRBJ2-1): GAGVSQTPSNKVTEKGKYVELRCDPISGHTALYWYRQSLGQGPEFLIYFQGTGAADDSGLPNDRFFAVRPEGSVSTLKIQRTERGDSAVYLCASSLTSGGYRSNNEQFFGPGTRLTVL.

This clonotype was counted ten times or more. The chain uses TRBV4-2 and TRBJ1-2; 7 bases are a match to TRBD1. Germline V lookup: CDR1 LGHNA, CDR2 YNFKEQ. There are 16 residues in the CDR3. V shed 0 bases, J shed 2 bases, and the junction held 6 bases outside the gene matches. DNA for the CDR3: TGTGCCAGCAGCCAAGAGATCACAGGGGTGAACTATGGCTACACCTTC. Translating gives CASSQEITGVNYGYTF.

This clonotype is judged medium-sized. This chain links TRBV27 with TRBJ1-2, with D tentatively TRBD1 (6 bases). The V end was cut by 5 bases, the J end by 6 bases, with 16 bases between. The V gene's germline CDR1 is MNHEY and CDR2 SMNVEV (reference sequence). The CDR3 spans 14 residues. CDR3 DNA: TGTGCCAGCAGTCCCCTGGGAGGGGGTAATGGCTACACCTTC. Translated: CASSPLGGGNGYTF.

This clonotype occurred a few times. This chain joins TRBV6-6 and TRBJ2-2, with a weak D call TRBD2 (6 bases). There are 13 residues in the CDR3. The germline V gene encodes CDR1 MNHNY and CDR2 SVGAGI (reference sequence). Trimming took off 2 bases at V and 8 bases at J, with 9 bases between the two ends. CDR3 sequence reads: CASSYPGEGELFF. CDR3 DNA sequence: TGTGCCAGCAGTTACCCGGGGGAAGGGGAGCTGTTTTTT.

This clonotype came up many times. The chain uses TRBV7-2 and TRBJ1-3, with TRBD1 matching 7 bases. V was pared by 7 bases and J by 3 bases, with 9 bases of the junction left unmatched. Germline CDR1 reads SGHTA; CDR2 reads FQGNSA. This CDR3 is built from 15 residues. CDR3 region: CASTIIQGVGNTIYF. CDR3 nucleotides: TGTGCCAGCACCATAATCCAGGGGGTTGGAAACACCATATATTTT.

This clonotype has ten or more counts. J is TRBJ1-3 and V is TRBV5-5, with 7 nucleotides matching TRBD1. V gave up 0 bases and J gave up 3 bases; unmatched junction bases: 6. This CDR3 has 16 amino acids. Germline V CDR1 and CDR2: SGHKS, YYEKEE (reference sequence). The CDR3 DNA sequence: TGTGCCAGCAGCTTGGATGCGGGACAGCTTGGAAACACCATATATTTT. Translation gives CASSLDAGQLGNTIYF.

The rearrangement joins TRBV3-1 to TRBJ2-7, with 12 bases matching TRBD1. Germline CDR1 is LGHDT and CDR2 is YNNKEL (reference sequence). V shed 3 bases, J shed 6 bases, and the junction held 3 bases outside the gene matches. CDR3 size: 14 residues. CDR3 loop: CASSQGQGAIEQYF. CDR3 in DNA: TGTGCCAGCAGCCAGGGACAGGGGGCAATCGAGCAGTACTTC.

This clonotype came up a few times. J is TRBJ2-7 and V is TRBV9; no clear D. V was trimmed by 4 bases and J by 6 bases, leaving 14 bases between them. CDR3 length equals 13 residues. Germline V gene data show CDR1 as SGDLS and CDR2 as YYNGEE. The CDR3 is CASSNSLGGEQYF. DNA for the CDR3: TGTGCCAGCAGCAATAGTCTTGGCGGCGAGCAGTACTTC.

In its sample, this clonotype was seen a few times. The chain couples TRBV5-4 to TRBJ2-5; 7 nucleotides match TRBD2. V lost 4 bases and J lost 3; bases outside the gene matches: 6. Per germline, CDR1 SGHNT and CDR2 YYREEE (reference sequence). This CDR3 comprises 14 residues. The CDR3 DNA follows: TGTGCCAGCAGCCGGGGGGTGGGGGAAGAGACCCAGTACTTC. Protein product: CASSRGVGEETQYF.

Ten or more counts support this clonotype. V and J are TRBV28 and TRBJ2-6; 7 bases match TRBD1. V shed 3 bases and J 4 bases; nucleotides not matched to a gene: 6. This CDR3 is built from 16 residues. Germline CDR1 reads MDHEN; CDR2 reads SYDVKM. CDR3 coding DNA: TGTGCCAGCAGTTTCATGACAGGGACCGGGGCCAACGTCCTGACTTTC. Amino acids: CASSFMTGTGANVLTF.

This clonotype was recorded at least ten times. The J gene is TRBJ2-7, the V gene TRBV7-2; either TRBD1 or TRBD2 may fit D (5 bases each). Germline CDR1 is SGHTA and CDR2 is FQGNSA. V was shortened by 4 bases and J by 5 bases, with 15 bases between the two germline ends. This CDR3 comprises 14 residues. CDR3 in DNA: TGTGCCAGCAGCTCGGGGACGATTAGTAACGAGCAGTACTTC. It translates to CASSSGTISNEQYF.

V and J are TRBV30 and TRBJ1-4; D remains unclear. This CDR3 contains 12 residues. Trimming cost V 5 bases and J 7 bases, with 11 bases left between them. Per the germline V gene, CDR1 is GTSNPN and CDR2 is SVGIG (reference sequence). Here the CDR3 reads CAWRGMGEKLFF. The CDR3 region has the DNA TGTGCCTGGCGAGGGATGGGTGAAAAACTGTTTTTT. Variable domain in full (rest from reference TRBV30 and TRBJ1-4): SQTIHQWPATLVQPVGSPLSLECTVEGTSNPNLYWYRQAAGRGLQLLFYSVGIGQISSEVPQNLSASRPQDRQFILSSKKLLLSDSGFYLCAWRGMGEKLFFGSGTQLSVL.

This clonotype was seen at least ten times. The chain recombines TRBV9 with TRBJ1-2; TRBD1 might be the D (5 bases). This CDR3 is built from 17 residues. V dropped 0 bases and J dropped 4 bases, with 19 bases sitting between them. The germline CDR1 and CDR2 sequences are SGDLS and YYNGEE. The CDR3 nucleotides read TGTGCCAGCAGCGTAGAGCCGGCCCCGACGGGGGGCTATGGCTACACCTTC. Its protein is CASSVEPAPTGGYGYTF.

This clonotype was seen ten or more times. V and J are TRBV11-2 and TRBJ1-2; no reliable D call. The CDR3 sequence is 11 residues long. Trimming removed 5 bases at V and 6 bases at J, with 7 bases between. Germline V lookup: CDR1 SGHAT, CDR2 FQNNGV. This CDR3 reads CASSALDGYTF. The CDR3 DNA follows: TGTGCCAGCAGCGCCCTAGATGGCTACACCTTC.

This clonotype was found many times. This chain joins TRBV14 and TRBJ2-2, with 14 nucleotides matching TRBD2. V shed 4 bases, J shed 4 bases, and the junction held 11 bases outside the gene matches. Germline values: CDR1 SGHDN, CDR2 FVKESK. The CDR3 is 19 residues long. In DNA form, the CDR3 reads TGTGCCAGCAGCCTCCGGACTAGCGGGGGGCGCGGGAGCACCGGGGAGCTGTTTTTT. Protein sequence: CASSLRTSGGRGSTGELFF.

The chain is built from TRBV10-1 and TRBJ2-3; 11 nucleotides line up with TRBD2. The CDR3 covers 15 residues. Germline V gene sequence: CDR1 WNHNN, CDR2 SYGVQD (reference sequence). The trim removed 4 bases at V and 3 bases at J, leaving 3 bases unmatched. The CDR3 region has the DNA TGCGCCAGCAGTGGACTAGCGGGGCAAACAGATACGCAGTATTTT. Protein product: CASSGLAGQTDTQYF.

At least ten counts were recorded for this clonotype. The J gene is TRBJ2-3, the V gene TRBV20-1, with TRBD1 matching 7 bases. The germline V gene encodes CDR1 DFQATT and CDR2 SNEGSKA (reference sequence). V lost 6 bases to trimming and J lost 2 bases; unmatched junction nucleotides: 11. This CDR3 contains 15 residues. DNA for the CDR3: TGCAGTGCCCGGGACAGACTTAATCCCACAGATACGCAGTATTTT. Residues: CSARDRLNPTDTQYF.